The 19 T cell receptor beta chains below come from one sample, sequenced in a study of blood T cell repertoires in COVID-19 (dated by TCRdb to 2018 to 2021). The method behind the library was the immunoSEQ multiplex PCR assay. TCRdb holds this immuneACCESS table with in-frame rearrangements only. Some clones are missing; in checked studies, unresolved V genes explain under half, and the rest has no known cause. This sample lists some 270,000 clones; roughly 91% were detected once. The ten largest clones add up to 0.75% to 0.9% of the sample. Input material: peripheral blood. Receptors were obtained from a man under 40 with acute or convalescent COVID-19.

The gene calls are TRBV5-4 and TRBJ2-7; 10 bases map to TRBD1. Germline CDR1 and CDR2: SGHNT and YYREEE (reference sequence). There are 15 residues in the CDR3. V shed 4 bases, J shed 3 bases, and the junction held 7 bases outside the gene matches. This CDR3 is CASSIRTGGIYEQYF. In DNA, the CDR3 is TGTGCCAGCAGCATACGGACAGGGGGAATCTACGAGCAGTACTTC.

This chain links TRBV12-3 or TRBV12-4 with TRBJ1-6, with D perhaps TRBD1 (5 bases). V was shortened by 8 bases and J by 10 bases, with 15 bases between the two germline ends. The CDR3 runs to 13 residues. The CDR3 loop is CASQHSGGSPLHF. The CDR3, as DNA: TGTGCCAGCCAACACTCCGGGGGGTCACCCCTCCACTTT.

The rearrangement links TRBV2 to TRBJ1-6, with TRBD1 as a possible D gene (5 bases). The CDR3 runs to 13 residues. V gave up 6 bases and J gave up 5 bases, with 8 bases separating them. Germline assignment: CDR1 SNHLY and CDR2 FYNNEI. The CDR3 region has the DNA TGTGCCAGCAGGGGGCGGAATAATTCACCCCTCCACTTT. It translates to CASRGRNNSPLHF. The full variable domain, rest sourced from reference TRBV2 and TRBJ1-6, is EPEVTQTPSHQVTQMGQEVILRCVPISNHLYFYWYRQILGQKVEFLVSFYNNEISEKSEIFDDQFSVERPDGSNFTLKIRSTKLEDSAMYFCASRGRNNSPLHFGNGTRLTVT.

This chain uses TRBV28 with TRBJ2-3; 7 bases agree with TRBD1. Germline loops: CDR1 MDHEN, CDR2 SYDVKM. The V and J ends lost 4 bases and 5 bases, in that order; junction bases with no gene match: 9. The CDR3 loop spans 15 amino acids. The CDR3 region is CASSYRGDLIDTQYF. The CDR3 region has the DNA TGTGCCAGCAGTTACAGGGGTGATTTGATAGATACGCAGTATTTT. Looking up the rest from reference TRBV28 and TRBJ2-3 gives the full variable domain: DVKVTQSSRYLVKRTGEKVFLECVQDMDHENMFWYRQDPGLGLRLIYFSYDVKMKEKGDIPEGYSVSREKKERFSLILESASTNQTSMYLCASSYRGDLIDTQYFGPGTRLTVL.

This chain connects TRBV5-1 to TRBJ2-7, with 8 bases identical to TRBD2. In germline, CDR1 is SGHRS, CDR2 YFSETQ. The CDR3 consists of 13 residues. V lost 4 bases and J lost 5; bases outside the gene matches: 5. The CDR3 DNA follows: TGCGCCAGCAGCGTCGGGGGGGCCCACGAGCAGTACTTC. Amino acid sequence: CASSVGGAHEQYF. The complete variable domain, with remaining parts taken from reference TRBV5-1 and TRBJ2-7, reads KAGVTQTPRYLIKTRGQQVTLSCSPISGHRSVSWYQQTPGQGLQFLFEYFSETQRNKGNFPGRFSGRQFSNSRSEMNVSTLELGDSALYLCASSVGGAHEQYFGPGTRLTVT.

This chain joins TRBV6-5 and TRBJ2-2, with 8 nucleotides matching TRBD2. The ends lost 2 bases at V and 5 bases at J; junction bases unmatched: 7. CDR1 and CDR2 (germline): MNHEY, SVGAGI. This CDR3 comprises 16 residues. This chain's CDR3 is CASSYRGGLGTGELFF. DNA of the CDR3: TGTGCCAGCAGTTACCGGGGGGGCCTAGGGACCGGGGAGCTGTTTTTT.

The chain has TRBV27 and TRBJ2-2, with D possibly TRBD2 on 6 matching bases. The CDR3 runs to 15 residues. Trimming pared 7 bases from V and 2 bases from J, leaving 14 bases between. Germline V lookup: CDR1 MNHEY, CDR2 SMNVEV (reference sequence). CDR3 in amino acids: CASKVERANTGELFF. The CDR3, as DNA: TGTGCCAGCAAGGTAGAGCGGGCAAACACCGGGGAGCTGTTTTTT.

This chain connects TRBV4-1 to TRBJ2-1; 12 nucleotides match TRBD2. Germline V gene lookup returns CDR1 MGHRA and CDR2 YSYEKL. The CDR3 is made up of 16 amino acids. V dropped 0 bases and J dropped 9; count of bases not matched to a gene: 6. CDR3 nucleotides: TGCGCCAGCAGCCAAGATGGGCTAGCGGGGGGGACTGAGCAGTTCTTC. Translated, it gives CASSQDGLAGGTEQFF.

The rearrangement joins TRBV7-9 to TRBJ1-5; D gene unclear. Trimming cost V 2 bases and J 1 base, with 12 bases left between them. Germline CDR1 and CDR2: SEHNR and FQNEAQ (reference sequence). This CDR3 comprises 16 residues. The CDR3 loop reads CASSLWRAGSNQPQHF. Written as DNA, the CDR3 is TGTGCCAGCAGCTTATGGAGGGCGGGGAGCAATCAGCCCCAGCATTTT. The full variable domain, completed using reference TRBV7-9 and TRBJ1-5, is DTGVSQNPRHKITKRGQNVTFRCDPISEHNRLYWYRQTLGQGPEFLTYFQNEAQLEKSRLLSDRFSAERPKGSFSTLEIQRTEQGDSAMYLCASSLWRAGSNQPQHFGDGTRLSIL.

V gene TRBV18 combines with J gene TRBJ2-3; possible D gene TRBD1, 5 bases. Germline assignment: CDR1 KGHSH and CDR2 LQKENI. V was cut by 5 bases and J by 0 bases, with 12 bases left in between. The CDR3 loop spans 15 amino acids. The CDR3 loop is CASSEGVVSTDTQYF. CDR3 DNA: TGTGCCAGCTCAGAAGGGGTTGTTAGCACAGATACGCAGTATTTT.

In nucleotides, the CDR3 is TGCGCCAGCAGGCCTAGCGGGCAAGAGACCCAGTACTTC. As protein: CASRPSGQETQYF. The chain employs TRBV4-1 and TRBJ2-5; TRBD2 aligns across 8 bases. Germline assignment: CDR1 MGHRA and CDR2 YSYEKL. CDR3 length equals 13 residues. V lost 6 bases to trimming and J lost 2 bases; unmatched junction nucleotides: 2.

This clone was detected only once. The rearrangement links TRBV7-3 to TRBJ2-2; 8 positions match TRBD1. With 5 bases clipped from V and 3 bases from J, the junction kept 5 bases outside the gene matches. The CDR3 is 15 residues long. CDR1 and CDR2 from the germline V gene are SGHTA and FQGTGA. The chain's CDR3 is CASSPRQGHTGELFF. CDR3 coding DNA: TGTGCCAGCAGCCCAAGACAGGGGCACACCGGGGAGCTGTTTTTT.

The rearrangement joins TRBV29-1 to TRBJ1-5, with a possible D match to TRBD1 (5 bases). From germline, CDR1 is SQVTM and CDR2 ANQGSEA. This CDR3 region has 13 residues. V gave up 7 bases and J gave up 0 bases, with 10 bases separating them. In DNA form, the CDR3 reads TGCAGCGCCAGGGAAAATAGCAATCAGCCCCAGCATTTT. Translated, it gives CSARENSNQPQHF.

V gene TRBV6-1 combines with J gene TRBJ1-2, with TRBD1 matching over 7 bases. The J segment lost 6 bases and the V segment lost 1 base, leaving 11 bases of the junction unmatched. Germline CDR1 and CDR2: MNHNS and SASEGT. The CDR3 spans 16 residues. CDR3 DNA: TGTGCCAGCAGTGAAGGGTTAGGGGGCGCGAGAGATGGCTACACCTTC. Translated, it gives CASSEGLGGARDGYTF.

The chain carries TRBV19 and TRBJ2-1; 8 nucleotides agree with TRBD2. J was trimmed by 12 bases and V by 5 bases; bases with no gene match: 9. This CDR3 is built from 13 residues. The germline V gene has CDR1 LNHDA and CDR2 SQIVND (reference sequence). The CDR3 sequence is CASSRQAGGPQFF. The CDR3 DNA sequence: TGTGCCAGTAGTCGCCAGGCGGGGGGACCGCAGTTCTTC.

This rearrangement joins TRBV10-1 to TRBJ1-6; TRBD1 matches 8 bases. Germline V gives CDR1 WNHNN, CDR2 SYGVQD (reference sequence). The CDR3 consists of 14 residues. J gave up 10 bases and V 6 bases, and 8 bases lay outside the gene matches. The CDR3 region has the DNA TGCGCCAGCAGGTCGGGACAGGTCCGATCACCCCTCCACTTT. Protein sequence: CASRSGQVRSPLHF.

This sequence joins TRBV15 and TRBJ1-4; perhaps TRBD1 as D (6 bases). V lost 6 bases and J lost 0, with 11 bases in between. This CDR3 contains 15 residues. CDR1 is LNHNV and CDR2 is YYDKDF in the germline V gene (reference sequence). In DNA form, the CDR3 reads TGTGCCACCAGTCCGAGGACAGCAACTAATGAAAAACTGTTTTTT. Translation: CATSPRTATNEKLFF.

This clone turned up a few times. V and J are TRBV30 and TRBJ1-5; D is uncertain. In germline, CDR1 is GTSNPN, CDR2 SVGIG (reference sequence). The CDR3 has 13 amino acids. Trimming took off 3 bases at V and 4 bases at J, with 10 bases between the two ends. The CDR3 protein is CAWSGEWNQPQHF. CDR3 bases: TGTGCCTGGAGCGGGGAGTGGAATCAGCCCCAGCATTTT.

The chain recombines TRBV28 with TRBJ1-4; D uncertain. The CDR3 loop spans 15 amino acids. Trimming removed 4 bases from V and 5 bases from J, with 14 bases in between. Germline values: CDR1 MDHEN, CDR2 SYDVKM. CDR3 sequence: CASSSGFGGNEKLFF. CDR3 nucleotide sequence: TGTGCCAGCAGTTCTGGTTTCGGAGGGAATGAAAAACTGTTTTTT.